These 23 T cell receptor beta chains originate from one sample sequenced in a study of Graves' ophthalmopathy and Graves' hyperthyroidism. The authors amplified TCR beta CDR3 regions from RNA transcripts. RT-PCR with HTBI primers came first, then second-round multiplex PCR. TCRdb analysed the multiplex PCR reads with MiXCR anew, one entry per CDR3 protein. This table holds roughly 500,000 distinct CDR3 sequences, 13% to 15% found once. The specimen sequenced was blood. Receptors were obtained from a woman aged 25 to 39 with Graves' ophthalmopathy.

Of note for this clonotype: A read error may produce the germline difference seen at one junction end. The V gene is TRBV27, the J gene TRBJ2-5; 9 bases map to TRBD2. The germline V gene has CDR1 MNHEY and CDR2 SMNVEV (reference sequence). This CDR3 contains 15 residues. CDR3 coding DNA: TGTGCCAGCAGTTTCGGTCTAGCGGGGCAAGAGACCAAGTACTTC. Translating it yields CASSFGLAGQETKYF.

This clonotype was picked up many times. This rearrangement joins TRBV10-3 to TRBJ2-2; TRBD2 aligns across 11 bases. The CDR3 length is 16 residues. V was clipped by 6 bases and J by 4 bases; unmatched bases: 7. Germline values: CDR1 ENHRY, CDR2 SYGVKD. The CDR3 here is CAISPTSGSATGELFF. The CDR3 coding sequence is TGTGCCATCAGCCCCACTAGCGGGAGTGCCACCGGGGAGCTGTTTTTT.

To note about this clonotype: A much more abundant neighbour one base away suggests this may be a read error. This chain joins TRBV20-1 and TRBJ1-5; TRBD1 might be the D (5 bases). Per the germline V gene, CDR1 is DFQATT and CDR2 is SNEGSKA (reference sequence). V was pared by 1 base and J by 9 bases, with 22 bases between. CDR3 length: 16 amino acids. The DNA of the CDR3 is TGCAGTGCTAGAGTCGAGCAGGGAAGGATTGGGGGGCCCCAGCATTTT. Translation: CSARVEQGRIGGPQHF.

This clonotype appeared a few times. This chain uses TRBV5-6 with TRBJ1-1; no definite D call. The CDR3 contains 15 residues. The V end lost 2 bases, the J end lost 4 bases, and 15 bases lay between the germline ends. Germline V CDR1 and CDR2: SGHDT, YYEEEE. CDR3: CASSFPSAGSTEAFF. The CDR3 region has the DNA TGTGCCAGCAGCTTCCCTTCGGCAGGCTCCACTGAAGCTTTCTTT.

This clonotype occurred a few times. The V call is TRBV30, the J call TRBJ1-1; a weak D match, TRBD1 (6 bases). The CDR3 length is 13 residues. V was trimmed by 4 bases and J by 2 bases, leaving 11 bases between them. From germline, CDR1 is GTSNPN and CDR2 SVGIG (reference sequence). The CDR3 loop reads CAWNEQGNTEAFF. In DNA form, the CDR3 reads TGTGCCTGGAACGAACAGGGTAACACTGAAGCTTTCTTT.

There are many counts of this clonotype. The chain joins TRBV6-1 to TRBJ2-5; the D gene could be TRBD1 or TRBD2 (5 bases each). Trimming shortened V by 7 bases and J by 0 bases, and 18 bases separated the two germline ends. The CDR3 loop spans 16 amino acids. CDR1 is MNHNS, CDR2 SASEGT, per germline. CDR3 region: CASNPGPGYDQETQYF. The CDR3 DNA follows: TGTGCCAGCAATCCGGGGCCAGGGTATGACCAAGAGACCCAGTACTTC.

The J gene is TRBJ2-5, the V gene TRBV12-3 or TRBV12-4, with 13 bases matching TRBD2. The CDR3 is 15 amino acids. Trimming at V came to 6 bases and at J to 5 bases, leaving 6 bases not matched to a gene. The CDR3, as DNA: TGTGCCAGCAGAACTGGACTAGCGGGAGTGGAGACCCAGTACTTC. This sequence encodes CASRTGLAGVETQYF.

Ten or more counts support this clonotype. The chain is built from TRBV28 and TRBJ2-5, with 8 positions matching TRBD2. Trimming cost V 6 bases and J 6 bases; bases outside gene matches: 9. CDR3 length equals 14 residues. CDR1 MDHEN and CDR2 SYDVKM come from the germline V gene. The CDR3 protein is CASSPKPGGKTQYF. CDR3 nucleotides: TGTGCCAGCAGCCCAAAGCCGGGAGGGAAGACCCAGTACTTC.

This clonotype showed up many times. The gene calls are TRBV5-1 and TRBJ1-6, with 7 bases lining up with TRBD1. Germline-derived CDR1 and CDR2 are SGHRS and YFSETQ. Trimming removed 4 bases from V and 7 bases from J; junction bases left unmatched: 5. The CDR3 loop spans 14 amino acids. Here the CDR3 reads CASSHGTENSPLHF. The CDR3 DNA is TGCGCCAGCAGCCACGGGACAGAGAATTCACCCCTCCACTTT.

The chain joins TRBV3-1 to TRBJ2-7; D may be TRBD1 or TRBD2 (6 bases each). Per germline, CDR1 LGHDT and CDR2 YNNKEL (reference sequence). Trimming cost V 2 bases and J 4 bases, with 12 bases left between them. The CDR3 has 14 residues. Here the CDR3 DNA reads TGTGCCAGCAGCCAAAGGGGGGTGCGGTACGAGCAGTACTTC. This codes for CASSQRGVRYEQYF.

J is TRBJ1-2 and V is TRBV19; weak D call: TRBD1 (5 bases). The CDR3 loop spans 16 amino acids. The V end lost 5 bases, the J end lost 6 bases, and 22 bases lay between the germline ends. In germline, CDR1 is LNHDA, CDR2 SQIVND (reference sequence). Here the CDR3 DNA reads TGTGCCAGTAGTCCCCGGGCCGCCGGGGGTCAAAATGGCTACACCTTC. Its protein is CASSPRAAGGQNGYTF.

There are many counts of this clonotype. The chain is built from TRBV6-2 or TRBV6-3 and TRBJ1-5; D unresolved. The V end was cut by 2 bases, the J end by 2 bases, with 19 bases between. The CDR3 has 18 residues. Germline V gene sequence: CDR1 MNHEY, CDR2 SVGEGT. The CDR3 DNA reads TGTGCCAGCAGTTACAGGCGGGTGGGGTTGGAGGGCAATCAGCCCCAGCATTTT. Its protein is CASSYRRVGLEGNQPQHF.

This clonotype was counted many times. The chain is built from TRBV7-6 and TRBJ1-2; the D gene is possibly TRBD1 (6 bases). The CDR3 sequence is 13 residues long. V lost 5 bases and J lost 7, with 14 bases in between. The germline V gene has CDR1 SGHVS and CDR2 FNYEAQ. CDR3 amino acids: CASSPQGSGGYTF. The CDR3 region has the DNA TGTGCCAGCAGCCCTCAGGGGAGCGGTGGCTACACCTTC.

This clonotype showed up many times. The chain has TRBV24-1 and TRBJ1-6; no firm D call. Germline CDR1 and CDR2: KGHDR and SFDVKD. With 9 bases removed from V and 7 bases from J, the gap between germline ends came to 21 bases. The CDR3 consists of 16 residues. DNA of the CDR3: TGTGCCACCTTGTGTGAGGTAAAGATTACGAATTCACCCCTCCACTTT. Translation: CATLCEVKITNSPLHF.

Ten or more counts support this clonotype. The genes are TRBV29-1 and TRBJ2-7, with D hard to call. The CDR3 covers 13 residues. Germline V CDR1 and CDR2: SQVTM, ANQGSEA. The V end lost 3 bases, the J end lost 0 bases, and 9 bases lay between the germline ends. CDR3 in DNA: TGCAGCGTTGACACAGCGTACTCCTACGAGCAGTACTTC. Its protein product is CSVDTAYSYEQYF.

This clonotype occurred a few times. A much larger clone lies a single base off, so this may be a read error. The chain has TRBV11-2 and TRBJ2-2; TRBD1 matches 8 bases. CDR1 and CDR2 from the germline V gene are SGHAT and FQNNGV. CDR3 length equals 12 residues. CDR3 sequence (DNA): TGTGCCAGCAGCGCAGGGGGCGGGGAGCTGTTGTTT. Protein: CASSAGGGELLF.

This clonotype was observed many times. This CDR3 reads CATSGRDGSSYEQYF. Written as DNA, the CDR3 is TGTGCCACCAGCGGCCGGGACGGAAGCTCCTACGAGCAGTACTTC. The chain recombines TRBV15 with TRBJ2-7; D tentatively fits TRBD1 or TRBD2 (5 bases each). CDR1 and CDR2 (germline): LNHNV, YYDKDF (reference sequence). This CDR3 comprises 15 residues. With 5 bases removed from V and 0 bases from J, the gap between germline ends came to 14 bases.

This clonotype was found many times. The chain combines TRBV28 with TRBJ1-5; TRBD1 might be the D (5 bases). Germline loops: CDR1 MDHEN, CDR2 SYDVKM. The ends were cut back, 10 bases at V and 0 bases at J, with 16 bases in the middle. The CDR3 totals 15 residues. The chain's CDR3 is CATTVGDGSNQPQHF. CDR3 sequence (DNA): TGTGCCACCACTGTGGGGGACGGTAGCAATCAGCCCCAGCATTTT.

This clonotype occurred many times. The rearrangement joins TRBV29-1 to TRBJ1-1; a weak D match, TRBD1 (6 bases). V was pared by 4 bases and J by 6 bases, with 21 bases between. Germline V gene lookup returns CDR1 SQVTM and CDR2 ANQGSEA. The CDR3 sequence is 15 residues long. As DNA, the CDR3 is TGCAGCGTTGCGGGGGGCGCGATCCCAAGGCCTGAAGCTTTCTTT. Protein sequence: CSVAGGAIPRPEAFF. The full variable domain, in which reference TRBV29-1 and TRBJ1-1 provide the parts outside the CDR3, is SAVISQKPSRDICQRGTSLTIQCQVDSQVTMMFWYRQQPGQSLTLIATANQGSEATYESGFVIDKFPISRPNLTFSTLTVSNMSPEDSSIYLCSVAGGAIPRPEAFFGQGTRLTVV.

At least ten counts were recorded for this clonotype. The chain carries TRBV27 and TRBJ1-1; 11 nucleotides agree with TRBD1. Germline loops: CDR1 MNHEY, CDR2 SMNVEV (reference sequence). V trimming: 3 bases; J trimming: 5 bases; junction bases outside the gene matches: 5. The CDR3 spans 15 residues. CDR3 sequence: CASSFLDRGHTEAFF. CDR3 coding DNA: TGTGCCAGCAGTTTTCTGGACAGGGGGCATACTGAAGCTTTCTTT.

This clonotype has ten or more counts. CDR3 loop: CSVVTTGAYGYTF. Here the CDR3 DNA reads TGCAGCGTTGTTACGACAGGGGCCTATGGCTACACCTTC. V is TRBV29-1 and J is TRBJ1-2; 8 bases align to TRBD1. The germline CDR1 and CDR2 sequences are SQVTM and ANQGSEA. V shed 4 bases and J 4 bases; nucleotides not matched to a gene: 5. CDR3 length equals 13 residues.

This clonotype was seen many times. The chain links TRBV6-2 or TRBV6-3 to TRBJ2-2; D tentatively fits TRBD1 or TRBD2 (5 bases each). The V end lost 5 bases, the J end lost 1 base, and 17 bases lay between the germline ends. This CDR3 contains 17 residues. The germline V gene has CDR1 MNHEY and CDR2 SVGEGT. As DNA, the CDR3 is TGTGCCAGCAGTCAAAGCCCCGGGACCCAGAACACCGGGGAGCTGTTTTTT. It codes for CASSQSPGTQNTGELFF.

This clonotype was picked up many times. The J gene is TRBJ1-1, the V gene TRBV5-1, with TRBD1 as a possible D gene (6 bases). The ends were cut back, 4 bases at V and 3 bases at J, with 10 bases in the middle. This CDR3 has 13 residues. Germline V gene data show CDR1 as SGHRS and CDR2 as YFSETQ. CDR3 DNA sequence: TGCGCCAGCAGCCCTCCAGGGGACACTGAAGCTTTCTTT. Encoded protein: CASSPPGDTEAFF.